This TCR beta chain was recorded in a study of cytomegalovirus exposure and HLA in healthy donors. Overall study findings and caveats: Reports credit the classifier with highly specific, highly sensitive diagnosis of cytomegalovirus status.

Details on this clone: Its antigen is not identified.

V gave up 5 bases and J gave up 1 base, with 9 bases separating them. The CDR3 is 14 amino acids. The V gene's germline CDR1 is SGHAT and CDR2 FQNNGV. Produced via immunoSEQ multiplex PCR; TCRdb's table is partial and in-frame only. The sample holds 50,000 to 70,000 clones, 95% seen once. The chain uses TRBV11-2 and TRBJ2-1; TRBD2 is a possible D gene (6 bases). The source is a woman aged 18-29 years in good health and CMV-seropositive. Sequenced sample: PBMCs. The CDR3 spells CASSARESYNEQFF. The CDR3 DNA follows: TGTGCCAGCAGCGCACGGGAGTCCTACAATGAGCAGTTCTTC.